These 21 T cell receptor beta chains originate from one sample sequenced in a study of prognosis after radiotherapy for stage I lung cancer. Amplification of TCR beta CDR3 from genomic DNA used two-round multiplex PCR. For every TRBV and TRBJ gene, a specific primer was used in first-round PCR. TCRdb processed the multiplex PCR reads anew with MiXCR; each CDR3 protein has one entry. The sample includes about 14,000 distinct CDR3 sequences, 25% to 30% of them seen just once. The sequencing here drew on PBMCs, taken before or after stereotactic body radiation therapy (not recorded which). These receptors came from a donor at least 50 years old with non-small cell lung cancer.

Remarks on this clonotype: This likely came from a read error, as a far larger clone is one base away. CDR3 in DNA: TGCGCCAGCAGGGCGCTAAGACTCCGGAGAGTAAGCGGGGGCCCCAATGGGCAGTTCTTC. Its protein is CASRALRLRRVSGGPNGQFF. The rearrangement links TRBV10-2 to TRBJ2-4; 8 nucleotides line up with TRBD2. The last part of the DNA fits TRBJ2-1 better; the J call may be wrong. This CDR3 region has 20 residues. Per germline, CDR1 WSHSY and CDR2 SAAADI.

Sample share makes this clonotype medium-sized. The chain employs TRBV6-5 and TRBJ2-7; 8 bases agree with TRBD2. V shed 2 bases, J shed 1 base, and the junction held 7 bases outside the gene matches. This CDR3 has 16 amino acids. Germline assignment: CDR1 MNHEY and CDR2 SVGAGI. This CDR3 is CASSYTRGAPSYEQYF. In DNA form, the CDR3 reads TGTGCCAGCAGTTACACGCGGGGGGCTCCTTCCTACGAGCAGTACTTC.

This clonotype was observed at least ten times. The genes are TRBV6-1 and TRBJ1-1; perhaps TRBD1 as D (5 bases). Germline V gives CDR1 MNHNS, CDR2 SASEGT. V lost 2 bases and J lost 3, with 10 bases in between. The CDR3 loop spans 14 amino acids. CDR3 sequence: CASSEQGTDTEAFF. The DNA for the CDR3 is TGTGCCAGCAGTGAACAGGGAACGGACACTGAAGCTTTCTTT.

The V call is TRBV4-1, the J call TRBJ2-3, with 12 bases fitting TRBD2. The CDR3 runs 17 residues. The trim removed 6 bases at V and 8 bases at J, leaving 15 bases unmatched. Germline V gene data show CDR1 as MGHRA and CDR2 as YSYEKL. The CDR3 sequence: CASRPETSGRSSGTQYF. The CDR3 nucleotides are TGCGCCAGCAGACCCGAGACTAGCGGGAGATCATCAGGTACGCAGTATTTT.

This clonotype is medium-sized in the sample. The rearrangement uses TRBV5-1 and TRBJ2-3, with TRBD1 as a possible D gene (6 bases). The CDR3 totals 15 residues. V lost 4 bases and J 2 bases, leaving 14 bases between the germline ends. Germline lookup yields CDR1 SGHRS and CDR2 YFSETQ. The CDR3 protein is CASSHGTPFTDTQYF. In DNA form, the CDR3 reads TGCGCCAGCAGCCACGGGACACCCTTCACAGATACGCAGTATTTT. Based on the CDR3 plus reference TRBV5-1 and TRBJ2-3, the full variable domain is KAGVTQTPRYLIKTRGQQVTLSCSPISGHRSVSWYQQTPGQGLQFLFEYFSETQRNKGNFPGRFSGRQFSNSRSEMNVSTLELGDSALYLCASSHGTPFTDTQYFGPGTRLTVL.

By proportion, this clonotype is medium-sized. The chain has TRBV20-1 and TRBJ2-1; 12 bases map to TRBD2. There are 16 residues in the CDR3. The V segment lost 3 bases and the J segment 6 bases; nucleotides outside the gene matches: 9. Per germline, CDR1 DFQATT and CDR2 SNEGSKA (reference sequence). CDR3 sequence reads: CSASLLTSGSRNEQFF. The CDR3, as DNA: TGCAGTGCTAGCCTACTGACTAGCGGGAGCCGCAATGAGCAGTTCTTC.

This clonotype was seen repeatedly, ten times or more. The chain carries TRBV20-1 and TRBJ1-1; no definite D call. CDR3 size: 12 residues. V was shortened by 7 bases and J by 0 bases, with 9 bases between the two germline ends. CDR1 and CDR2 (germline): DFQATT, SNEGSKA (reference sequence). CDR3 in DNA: TGCAGTGGGCTTAACATGAACACTGAAGCTTTCTTT. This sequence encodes CSGLNMNTEAFF.

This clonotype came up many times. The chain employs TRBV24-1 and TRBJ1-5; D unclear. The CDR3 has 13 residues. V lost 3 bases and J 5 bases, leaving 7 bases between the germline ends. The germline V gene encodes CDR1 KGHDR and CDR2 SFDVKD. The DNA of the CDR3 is TGTGCCACCAGTGATGAGAATTATCAGCCCCAGCATTTT. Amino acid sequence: CATSDENYQPQHF.

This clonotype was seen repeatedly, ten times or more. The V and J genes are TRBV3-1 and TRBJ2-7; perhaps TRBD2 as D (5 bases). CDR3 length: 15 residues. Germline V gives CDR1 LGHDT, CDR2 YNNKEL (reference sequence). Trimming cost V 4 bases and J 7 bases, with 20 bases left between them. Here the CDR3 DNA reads TGTGCCAGCAGCCTTAGCTCCGCCGGGGTTCGGGAGCAGTACTTC. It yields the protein CASSLSSAGVREQYF.

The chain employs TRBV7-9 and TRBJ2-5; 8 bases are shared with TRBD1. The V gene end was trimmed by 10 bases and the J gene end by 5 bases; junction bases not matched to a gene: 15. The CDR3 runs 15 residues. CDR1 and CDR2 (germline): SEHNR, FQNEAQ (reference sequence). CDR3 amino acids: CATSLAQGAGETQYF. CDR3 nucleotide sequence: TGTGCCACCAGTTTAGCGCAGGGGGCAGGGGAGACCCAGTACTTC.

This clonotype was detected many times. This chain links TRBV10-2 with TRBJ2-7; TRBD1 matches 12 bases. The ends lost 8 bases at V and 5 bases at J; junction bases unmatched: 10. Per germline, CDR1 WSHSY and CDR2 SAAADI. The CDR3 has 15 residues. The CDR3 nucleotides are TGCGCCAGCTTAAGACCGGGACAGGGGGCCCACGAGCAGTACTTC. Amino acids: CASLRPGQGAHEQYF.

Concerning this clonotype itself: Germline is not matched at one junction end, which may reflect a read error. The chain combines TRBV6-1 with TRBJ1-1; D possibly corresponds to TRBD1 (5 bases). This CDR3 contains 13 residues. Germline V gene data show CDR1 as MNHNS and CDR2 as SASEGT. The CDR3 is CASRGTDMTESFF. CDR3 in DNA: TGTGCCAGCAGGGGGACGGATATGACTGAATCTTTCTTT.

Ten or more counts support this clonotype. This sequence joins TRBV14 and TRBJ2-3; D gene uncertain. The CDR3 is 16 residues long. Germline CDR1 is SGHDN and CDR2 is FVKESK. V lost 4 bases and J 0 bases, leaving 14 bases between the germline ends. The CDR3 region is CASSPPTVFSTDTQYF. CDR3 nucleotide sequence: TGTGCCAGCAGCCCACCCACAGTCTTTAGCACAGATACGCAGTATTTT.

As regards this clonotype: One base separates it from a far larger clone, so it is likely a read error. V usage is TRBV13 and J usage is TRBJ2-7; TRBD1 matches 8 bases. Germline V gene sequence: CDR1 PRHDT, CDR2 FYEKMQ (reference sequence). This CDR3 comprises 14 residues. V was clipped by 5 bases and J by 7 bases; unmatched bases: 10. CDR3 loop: CASSLRTGWNEQYF. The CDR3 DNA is TGTGCCAGCAGCCTGAGGACAGGGTGGAATGAGCAGTACTTC.

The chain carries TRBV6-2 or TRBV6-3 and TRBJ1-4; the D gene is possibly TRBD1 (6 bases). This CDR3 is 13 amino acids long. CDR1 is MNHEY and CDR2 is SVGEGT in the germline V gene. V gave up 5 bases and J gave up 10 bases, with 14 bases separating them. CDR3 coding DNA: TGTGCCAGCAGTCAAGGGACATTGGGAAAACTGTTTTTT. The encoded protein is CASSQGTLGKLFF.

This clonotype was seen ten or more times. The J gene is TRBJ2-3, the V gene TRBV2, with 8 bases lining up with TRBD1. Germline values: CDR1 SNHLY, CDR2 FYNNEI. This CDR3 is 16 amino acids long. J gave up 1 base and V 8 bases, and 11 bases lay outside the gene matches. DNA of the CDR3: TGTGCCAGCTGTCGATACGGACAGGGCCGCACAGATACGCAGTATTTT. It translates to CASCRYGQGRTDTQYF. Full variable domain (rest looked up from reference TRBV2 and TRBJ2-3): EPEVTQTPSHQVTQMGQEVILRCVPISNHLYFYWYRQILGQKVEFLVSFYNNEISEKSEIFDDQFSVERPDGSNFTLKIRSTKLEDSAMYFCASCRYGQGRTDTQYFGPGTRLTVL.

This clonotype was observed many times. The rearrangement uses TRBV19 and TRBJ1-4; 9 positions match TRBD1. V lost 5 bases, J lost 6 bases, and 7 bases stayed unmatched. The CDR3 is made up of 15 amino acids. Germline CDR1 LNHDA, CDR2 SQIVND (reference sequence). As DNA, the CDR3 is TGTGCCAGTAGTGCGAGGACAGGGGAGGATGAAAAACTGTTTTTT. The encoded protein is CASSARTGEDEKLFF.

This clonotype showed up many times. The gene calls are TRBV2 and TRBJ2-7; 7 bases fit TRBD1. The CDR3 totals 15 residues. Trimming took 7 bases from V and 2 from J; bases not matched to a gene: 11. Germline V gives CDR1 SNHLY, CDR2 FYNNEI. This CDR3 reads CASIRSQGTAYEQYF. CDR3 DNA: TGTGCCAGCATCCGATCCCAAGGGACAGCCTACGAGCAGTACTTC.

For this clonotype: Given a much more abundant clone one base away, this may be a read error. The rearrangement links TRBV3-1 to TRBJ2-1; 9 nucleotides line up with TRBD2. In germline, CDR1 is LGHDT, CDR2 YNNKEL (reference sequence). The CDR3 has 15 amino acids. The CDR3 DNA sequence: TGTGCCAGCAGCCAACCTAGCGGGATAGTCGATGATCAGTTCTTC. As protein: CASSQPSGIVDDQFF.

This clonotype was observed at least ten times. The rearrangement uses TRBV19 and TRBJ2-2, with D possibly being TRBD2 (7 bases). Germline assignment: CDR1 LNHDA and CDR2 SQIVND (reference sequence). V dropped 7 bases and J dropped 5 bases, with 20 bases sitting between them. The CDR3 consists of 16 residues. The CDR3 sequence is CASTQGGGRRTGELFF. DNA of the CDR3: TGTGCCAGTACCCAGGGAGGGGGTAGGAGAACCGGGGAGCTGTTTTTT.

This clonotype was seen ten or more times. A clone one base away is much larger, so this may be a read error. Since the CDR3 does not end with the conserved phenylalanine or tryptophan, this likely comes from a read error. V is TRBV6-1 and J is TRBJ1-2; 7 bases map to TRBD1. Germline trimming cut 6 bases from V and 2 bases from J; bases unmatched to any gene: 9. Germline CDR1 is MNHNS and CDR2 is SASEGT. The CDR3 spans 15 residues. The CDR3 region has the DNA TGTGCCAGCAGACACCAGGGGGTGGGAAACTATGGCTACACCCTC. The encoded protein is CASRHQGVGNYGYTL.